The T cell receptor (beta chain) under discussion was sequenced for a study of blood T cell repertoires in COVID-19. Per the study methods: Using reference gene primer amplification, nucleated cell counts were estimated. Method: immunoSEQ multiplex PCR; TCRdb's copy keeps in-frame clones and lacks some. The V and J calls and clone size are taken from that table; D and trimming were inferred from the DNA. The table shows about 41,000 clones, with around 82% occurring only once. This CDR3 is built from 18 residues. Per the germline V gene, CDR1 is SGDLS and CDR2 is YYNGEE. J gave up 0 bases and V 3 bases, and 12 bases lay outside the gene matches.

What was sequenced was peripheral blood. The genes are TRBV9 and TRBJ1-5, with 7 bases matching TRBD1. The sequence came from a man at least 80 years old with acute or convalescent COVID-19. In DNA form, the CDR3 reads TGTGCCAGCAGCGCATTCCGACAGGGCCTGTATAGCAATCAGCCCCAGCATTTT. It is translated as CASSAFRQGLYSNQPQHF.